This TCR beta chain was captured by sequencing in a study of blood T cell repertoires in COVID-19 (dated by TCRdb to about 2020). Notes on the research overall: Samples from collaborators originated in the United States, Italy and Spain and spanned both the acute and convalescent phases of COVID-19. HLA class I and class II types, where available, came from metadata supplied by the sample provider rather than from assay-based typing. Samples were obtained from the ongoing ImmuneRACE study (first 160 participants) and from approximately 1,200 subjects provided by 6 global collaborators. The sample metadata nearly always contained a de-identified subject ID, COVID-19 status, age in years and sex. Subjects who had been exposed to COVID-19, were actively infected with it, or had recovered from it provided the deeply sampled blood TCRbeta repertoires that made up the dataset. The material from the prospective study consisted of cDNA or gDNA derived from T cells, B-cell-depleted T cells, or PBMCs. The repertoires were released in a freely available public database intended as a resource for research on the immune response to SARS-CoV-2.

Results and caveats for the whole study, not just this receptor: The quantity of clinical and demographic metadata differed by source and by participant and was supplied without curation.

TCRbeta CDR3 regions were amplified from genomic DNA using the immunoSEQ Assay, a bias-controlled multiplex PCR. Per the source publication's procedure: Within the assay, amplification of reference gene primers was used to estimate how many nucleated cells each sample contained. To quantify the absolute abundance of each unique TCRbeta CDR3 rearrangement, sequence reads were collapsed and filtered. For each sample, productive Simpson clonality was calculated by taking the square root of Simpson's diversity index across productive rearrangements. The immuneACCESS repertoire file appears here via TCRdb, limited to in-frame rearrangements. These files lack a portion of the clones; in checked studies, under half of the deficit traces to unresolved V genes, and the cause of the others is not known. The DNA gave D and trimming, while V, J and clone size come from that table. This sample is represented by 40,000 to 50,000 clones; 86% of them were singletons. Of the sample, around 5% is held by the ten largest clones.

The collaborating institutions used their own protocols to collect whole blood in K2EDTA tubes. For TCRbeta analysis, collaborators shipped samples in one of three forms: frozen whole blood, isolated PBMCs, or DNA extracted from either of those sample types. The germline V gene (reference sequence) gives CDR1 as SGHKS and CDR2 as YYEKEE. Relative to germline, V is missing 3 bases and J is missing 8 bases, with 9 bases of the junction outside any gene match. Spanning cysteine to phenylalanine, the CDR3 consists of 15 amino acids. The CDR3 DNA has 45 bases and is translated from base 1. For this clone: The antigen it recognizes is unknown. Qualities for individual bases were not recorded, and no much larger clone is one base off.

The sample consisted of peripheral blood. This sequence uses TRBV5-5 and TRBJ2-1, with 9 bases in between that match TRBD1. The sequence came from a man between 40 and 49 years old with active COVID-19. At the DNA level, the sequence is TGTGCCAGCAGCTCCCGACAGGGGGTAGCGGATGAGCAGTTCTTC. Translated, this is CASSSRQGVADEQFF.